Each of the 7 T cell receptor beta chains below was sequenced from the same sample in a study of cytomegalovirus exposure and HLA in healthy donors. The study ran its PCR with 60 Vbeta and 13 Jbeta primers. The protocol was immunoSEQ multiplex PCR, while the TCRdb copy is restricted to in-frame clones and leaves out a portion. Among some 150,000 clones listed, 82% were seen once. The source material was PBMCs. These receptors all stem from a man aged 50-59 years in good health and CMV-seropositive.

The V gene is TRBV5-1, the J gene TRBJ2-1; TRBD1 aligns across 9 bases. The CDR3 consists of 15 residues. Germline trimming cut 5 bases from V and 9 bases from J; bases unmatched to any gene: 12. The germline gives CDR1 SGHRS, CDR2 YFSETQ. CDR3 sequence: CASRMAGTGLGEQFF. CDR3 in DNA: TGCGCCAGCAGGATGGCCGGGACAGGGTTGGGTGAGCAGTTCTTC.

The chain has TRBV5-3 and TRBJ2-1, with TRBD2 matching over 11 bases. TRBV5-3 is filed as an ORF, its function uncertain. After removal of 4 bases from V and 2 bases from J, the junction contained 8 bases not matched to a gene. The CDR3 has 17 residues. CDR3 nucleotides: TGTGCCAGAAGCCAAAGCTCTAGCGGGGGGACCTACAATGAGCAGTTCTTC. Protein: CARSQSSSGGTYNEQFF.

This clone was observed a few times. This chain uses TRBV5-1 with TRBJ2-7, with D possibly being TRBD2 (6 bases). V was pared by 4 bases and J by 3 bases, with 14 bases between. The CDR3 length is 14 residues. CDR1 and CDR2 from the germline V gene are SGHRS and YFSETQ. CDR3 in amino acids: CASSPGGASYEQYF. CDR3 DNA sequence: TGCGCCAGCAGCCCTGGCGGGGCGAGCTACGAGCAGTACTTC.

V and J are TRBV28 and TRBJ1-2; D is unclear. V was clipped by 8 bases and J by 9 bases, with 19 bases between them. Germline V lookup: CDR1 MDHEN, CDR2 SYDVKM. CDR3 length: 13 residues. CDR3: CASVPERQGSYTF. Written as DNA, the CDR3 is TGTGCCAGCGTTCCCGAGAGACAAGGTAGCTACACCTTC.

The table lists this clone with a count of one. The identical CDR3 is also encoded by other nucleotide sequences in the sample. This chain uses TRBV6-5 with TRBJ2-7; D possibly corresponds to TRBD2 (6 bases). Trimming took 0 bases from V and 6 from J, leaving 6 bases between them. Germline CDR1 MNHEY, CDR2 SVGAGI. This CDR3 contains 12 residues. CDR3 residues: CASSYSGGEQYF. In nucleotides, the CDR3 is TGTGCCAGCAGTTACTCGGGGGGCGAGCAGTACTTC.

The CDR3 coding sequence is TGTGCCAGCAGCGCAACCGGGACAGCGAATTCACCCCTCCACTTT. It specifies CASSATGTANSPLHF. The chain has TRBV7-9 and TRBJ1-6; 7 nucleotides align to TRBD1. V gave up 5 bases and J gave up 7 bases; unmatched junction bases: 8. This CDR3 is built from 15 residues. Germline V gene lookup returns CDR1 SEHNR and CDR2 FQNEAQ (reference sequence).

The chain couples TRBV28 to TRBJ1-2; 11 bases are shared with TRBD1. Germline V gives CDR1 MDHEN, CDR2 SYDVKM. This CDR3 comprises 15 residues. Unmatched junction bases numbered 8, after V lost 5 bases and J lost 6 bases. In nucleotides, the CDR3 is TGTGCCAGCAGTAACGGACAGGGGGCTATCGATGGCTACACCTTC. This gives the protein CASSNGQGAIDGYTF.